The clone carrying this TCR beta chain came up many times. There are 13 residues in the CDR3. V shed 5 bases and J 4 bases; nucleotides not matched to a gene: 4. In germline, CDR1 is LNHNV, CDR2 YYDKDF (reference sequence). Using RNA transcripts as the source, TCR beta CDR3 regions were amplified. During a first-round RT-PCR of the TCR CDR3, the HTBI primer set was used. TCRdb re-derived calls from the multiplex PCR reads in MiXCR, one entry per CDR3 protein. This sample has around 520,000 distinct CDR3 sequences, with around a quarter found just once. These data originate in a study of T cells in Graves' hyperthyroidism and ophthalmopathy. Study in general: The authors collected peripheral blood at initial diagnosis, before any treatment.

V gene TRBV15 combines with J gene TRBJ1-2; 7 nucleotides line up with TRBD1. This clonotype was sampled from a woman in her 30s with Graves' ophthalmopathy. Sequences were obtained from blood. The chain's CDR3 is CATSFGQAYGYTF. CDR3 DNA sequence: TGTGCCACCAGCTTCGGACAGGCCTATGGCTACACCTTC.